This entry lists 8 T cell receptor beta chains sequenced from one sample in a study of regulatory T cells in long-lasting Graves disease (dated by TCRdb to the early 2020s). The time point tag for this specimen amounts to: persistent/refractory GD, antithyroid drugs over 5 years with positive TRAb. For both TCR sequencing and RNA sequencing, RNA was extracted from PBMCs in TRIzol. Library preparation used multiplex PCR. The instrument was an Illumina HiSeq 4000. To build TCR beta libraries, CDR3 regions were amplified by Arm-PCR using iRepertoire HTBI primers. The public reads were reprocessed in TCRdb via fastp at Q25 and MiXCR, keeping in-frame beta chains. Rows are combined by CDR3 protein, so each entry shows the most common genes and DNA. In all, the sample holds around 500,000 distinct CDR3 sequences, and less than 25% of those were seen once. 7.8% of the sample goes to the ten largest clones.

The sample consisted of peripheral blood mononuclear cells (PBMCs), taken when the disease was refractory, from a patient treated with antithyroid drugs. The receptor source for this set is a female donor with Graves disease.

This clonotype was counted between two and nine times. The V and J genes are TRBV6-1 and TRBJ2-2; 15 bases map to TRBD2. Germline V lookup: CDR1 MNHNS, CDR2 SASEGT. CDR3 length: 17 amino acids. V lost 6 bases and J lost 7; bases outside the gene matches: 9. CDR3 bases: TGTGCCAGCAGCCTCCGGACTAGCGGGAGGGCCGGCGGGGAGCTGTTTTTT. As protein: CASSLRTSGRAGGELFF.

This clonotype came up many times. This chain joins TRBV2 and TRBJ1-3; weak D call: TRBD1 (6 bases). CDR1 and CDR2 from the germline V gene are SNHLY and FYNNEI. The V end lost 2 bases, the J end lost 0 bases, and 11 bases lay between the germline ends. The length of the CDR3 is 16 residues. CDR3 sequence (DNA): TGTGCCAGCAGTGAAAGGGGGGACTACTCTGGAAACACCATATATTTT. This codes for CASSERGDYSGNTIYF.

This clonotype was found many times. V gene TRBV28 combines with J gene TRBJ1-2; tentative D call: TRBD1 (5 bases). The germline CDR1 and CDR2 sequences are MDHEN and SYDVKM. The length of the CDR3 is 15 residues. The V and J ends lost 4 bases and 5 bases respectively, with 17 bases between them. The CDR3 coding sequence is TGTGCCAGCAGTTACCCTTCGGGGGGTTGGTATGGCTACACCTTC. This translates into CASSYPSGGWYGYTF.

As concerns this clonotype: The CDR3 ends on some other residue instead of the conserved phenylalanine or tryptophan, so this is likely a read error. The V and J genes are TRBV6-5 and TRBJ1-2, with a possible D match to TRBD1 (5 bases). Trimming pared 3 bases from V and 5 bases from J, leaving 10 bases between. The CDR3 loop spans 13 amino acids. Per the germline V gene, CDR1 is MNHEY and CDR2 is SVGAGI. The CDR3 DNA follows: TGTGCCAGCAGTTATCAGGGCGGTTATGGCTACACCTCC. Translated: CASSYQGGYGYTS.

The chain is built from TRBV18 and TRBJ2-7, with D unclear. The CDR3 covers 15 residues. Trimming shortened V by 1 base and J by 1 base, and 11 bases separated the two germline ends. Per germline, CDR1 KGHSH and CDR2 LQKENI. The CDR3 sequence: CASSPLGYPSYEQYF. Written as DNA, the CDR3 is TGTGCCAGCTCACCACTCGGGTACCCGTCCTACGAGCAGTACTTC.

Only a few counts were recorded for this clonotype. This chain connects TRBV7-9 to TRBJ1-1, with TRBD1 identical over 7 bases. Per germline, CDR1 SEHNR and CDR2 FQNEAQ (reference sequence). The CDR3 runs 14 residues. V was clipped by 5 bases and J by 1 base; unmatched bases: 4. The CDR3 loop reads CASSTGVGNTEAFF. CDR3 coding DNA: TGTGCCAGCAGCACAGGGGTAGGGAACACTGAAGCTTTCTTT.

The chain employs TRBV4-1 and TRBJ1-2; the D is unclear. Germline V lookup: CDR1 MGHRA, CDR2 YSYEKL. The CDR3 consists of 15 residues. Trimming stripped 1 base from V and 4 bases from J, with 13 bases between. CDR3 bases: TGCGCCAGCAGCCAAGGAGAATCGGGCGGCTATGGCTACACCTTC. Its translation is CASSQGESGGYGYTF.

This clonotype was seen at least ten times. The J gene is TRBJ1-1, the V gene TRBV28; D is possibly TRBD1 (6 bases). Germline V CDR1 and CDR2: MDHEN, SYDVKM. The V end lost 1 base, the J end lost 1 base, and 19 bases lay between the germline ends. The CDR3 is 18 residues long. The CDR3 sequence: CASSLSLISGGENTEAFF. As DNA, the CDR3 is TGTGCCAGCAGTTTATCCCTCATCTCGGGGGGCGAGAACACTGAAGCTTTCTTT.